Detailed here is one T cell receptor beta chain. Original data processing: From reference gene primer amplification, estimates of nucleated cell counts were derived. This table comes from immunoSEQ multiplex PCR, and its TCRdb copy is limited to in-frame clones, with some not included. V and J calls and clone size follow that table, whereas D and trimming were derived from the DNA. The sample has just over 85,000 clones; roughly nine tenths are singletons. The data belong to a study of blood T cell repertoires in COVID-19. About the research overall: The analysed material was cDNA or gDNA that came from T cells, B-cell-depleted T cells, or PBMCs.

Looked up from germline, CDR1 is SNHLY and CDR2 is FYNNEI. The CDR3 consists of 16 residues. V lost 3 bases to trimming and J lost 8 bases, with 17 bases between them. The sequenced material came from peripheral blood. This clonotype originated in a man in his forties or fifties with acute or convalescent COVID-19. The chain combines TRBV2 with TRBJ1-6; weak D call: TRBD1 (5 bases). In DNA, the CDR3 is TGTGCCAGCAGTGATGGCCCATTCGGGGGGGATTCACCCCTCCACTTT. The encoded protein is CASSDGPFGGDSPLHF.